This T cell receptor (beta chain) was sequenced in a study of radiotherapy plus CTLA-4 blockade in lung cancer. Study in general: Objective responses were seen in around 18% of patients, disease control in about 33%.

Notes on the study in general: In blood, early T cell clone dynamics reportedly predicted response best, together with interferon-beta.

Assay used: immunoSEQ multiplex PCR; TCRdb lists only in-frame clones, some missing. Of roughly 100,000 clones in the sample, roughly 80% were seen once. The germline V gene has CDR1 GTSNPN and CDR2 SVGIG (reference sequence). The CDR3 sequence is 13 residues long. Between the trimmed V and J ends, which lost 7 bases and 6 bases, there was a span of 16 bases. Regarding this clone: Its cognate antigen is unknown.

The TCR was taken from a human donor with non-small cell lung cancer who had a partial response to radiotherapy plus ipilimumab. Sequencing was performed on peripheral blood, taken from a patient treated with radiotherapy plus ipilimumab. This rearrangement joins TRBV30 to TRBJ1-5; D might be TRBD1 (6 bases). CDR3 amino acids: CAFRQGYSQPQHF. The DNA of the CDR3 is TGTGCCTTCCGGCAGGGGTATAGTCAGCCCCAGCATTTT.